Below are 18 T cell receptor beta chains sequenced from a single sample in a study of cytomegalovirus exposure and HLA in healthy donors. Profiled with immunoSEQ multiplex PCR; TCRdb holds only in-frame clones, not every one. This table holds about 110,000 clones, 90% to 96% found once. The specimen sequenced was PBMCs. The source of these receptors is a woman in her late teens or twenties in good health and CMV-seronegative.

The chain recombines TRBV27 with TRBJ2-7; tentative D call: TRBD1 (6 bases). V lost 9 bases to trimming and J lost 5 bases, with 17 bases between them. CDR1 is MNHEY, CDR2 SMNVEV, per germline (reference sequence). The CDR3 has 13 amino acids. For the CDR3, the DNA is TGTGCCAGTTCCCCGGGTTACAGGGACGAGCAGTACTTC. This sequence encodes CASSPGYRDEQYF.

The rearrangement uses TRBV25-1 and TRBJ2-3, with D perhaps TRBD2 (6 bases). The germline V gene has CDR1 MGHDK and CDR2 SYGVNS. This CDR3 has 13 amino acids. V lost 8 bases, J lost 0 bases, and 9 bases lay in between. The CDR3 is CASYGLSTDTQYF. In DNA, the CDR3 is TGTGCCAGCTACGGACTAAGCACAGATACGCAGTATTTT.

The CDR3 is CSYFSTGFSEAFF. The CDR3 DNA sequence: TGCAGCTACTTCTCGACAGGGTTTAGTGAAGCTTTCTTT. This chain uses TRBV29-1 with TRBJ1-1; 7 nucleotides line up with TRBD1. Germline V CDR1 and CDR2: SQVTM, ANQGSEA. There are 13 residues in the CDR3. V lost 8 bases to trimming and J lost 7 bases; unmatched junction nucleotides: 13.

The CDR3 is CASTPMVQDGYTF. The CDR3 bases are TGTGCCAGCACCCCGATGGTACAGGATGGCTACACCTTC. This chain connects TRBV6-1 to TRBJ1-2; D is perhaps TRBD1 (5 bases). V dropped 7 bases and J dropped 6 bases, with 15 bases sitting between them. The CDR3 runs 13 residues. Germline-derived CDR1 and CDR2 are MNHNS and SASEGT.

The gene calls are TRBV14 and TRBJ2-5; D might be TRBD2 (6 bases). V shed 7 bases and J shed 1 base, with 16 bases lying between them. The CDR3 spans 15 residues. From germline, CDR1 is SGHDN and CDR2 FVKESK. This CDR3 is CASKTGRGLQETQYF. As DNA, the CDR3 is TGTGCCAGCAAGACGGGTCGGGGACTCCAAGAGACCCAGTACTTC.

The rearrangement joins TRBV2 to TRBJ1-3; D remains ambiguous. This CDR3 contains 11 residues. V lost 4 bases and J 8 bases, leaving 6 bases between the germline ends. The germline CDR1 and CDR2 sequences are SNHLY and FYNNEI. The CDR3 sequence is CASSGRDTIYF. The CDR3 DNA follows: TGTGCCAGCAGTGGGCGGGACACCATATATTTT. The full variable domain, rest sourced from reference TRBV2 and TRBJ1-3, is EPEVTQTPSHQVTQMGQEVILRCVPISNHLYFYWYRQILGQKVEFLVSFYNNEISEKSEIFDDQFSVERPDGSNFTLKIRSTKLEDSAMYFCASSGRDTIYFGEGSWLTVV.

This chain links TRBV28 with TRBJ1-2, with 8 bases lining up with TRBD1. Germline CDR1 and CDR2: MDHEN and SYDVKM. Unmatched junction bases numbered 7, after V lost 6 bases and J lost 4 bases. The CDR3 consists of 14 residues. CDR3 sequence reads: CASRGTGSLYGYTF. The CDR3 nucleotides read TGTGCCAGCAGGGGGACAGGCTCCCTCTATGGCTACACCTTC.

The rearrangement uses TRBV27 and TRBJ2-1, with 13 bases identical to TRBD2. The CDR3 spans 15 residues. Looked up from germline, CDR1 is MNHEY and CDR2 is SMNVEV (reference sequence). V was clipped by 2 bases and J by 8 bases; unmatched bases: 3. The CDR3 region is CASSLGLAGVYEQFF. Here the CDR3 DNA reads TGTGCCAGCAGTTTAGGACTAGCGGGGGTGTATGAGCAGTTCTTC.

The genes are TRBV4-3 and TRBJ2-1; tentatively, D is TRBD1 (8 bases). Germline CDR1 reads LGHNA; CDR2 reads YSLEER. V lost 1 base to trimming and J lost 4 bases, with 11 bases between them. This CDR3 comprises 15 residues. The CDR3 reads CASSQVQGGYNEQFF. The CDR3 region has the DNA TGCGCCAGCAGCCAAGTACAGGGGGGGTACAATGAGCAGTTCTTC.

The V call is TRBV9, the J call TRBJ2-3; 12 bases are shared with TRBD2. Germline V lookup: CDR1 SGDLS, CDR2 YYNGEE. The junction had 2 bases not matched to a gene; V was cut back by 0 bases and J by 0 bases. CDR3 length: 17 amino acids. CDR3: CASSVGTSGTSTDTQYF. CDR3 DNA: TGTGCCAGCAGCGTAGGGACTAGCGGGACTAGCACAGATACGCAGTATTTT. Full variable domain (outside the CDR3, taken from reference TRBV9 and TRBJ2-3): DSGVTQTPKHLITATGQRVTLRCSPRSGDLSVYWYQQSLDQGLQFLIQYYNGEERAKGNILERFSAQQFPDLHSELNLSSLELGDSALYFCASSVGTSGTSTDTQYFGPGTRLTVL.

The rearrangement joins TRBV7-2 to TRBJ1-4; TRBD1 is a possible D gene (6 bases). The CDR3 is 15 amino acids. Germline loops: CDR1 SGHTA, CDR2 FQGNSA. V lost 6 bases, J lost 8 bases, and 19 bases lay in between. Here the CDR3 DNA reads TGTGCCAGCAGTAGAAATCAGGGGAGCGGCGAAAAACTGTTTTTT. Translation: CASSRNQGSGEKLFF.

The chain recombines TRBV28 with TRBJ2-3; 8 bases are a match to TRBD1. Germline CDR1 is MDHEN and CDR2 is SYDVKM. The CDR3 is made up of 14 amino acids. V trimming: 3 bases; J trimming: 3 bases; junction bases outside the gene matches: 2. This CDR3 is CASSFRDRTDTQYF. CDR3 in DNA: TGTGCCAGCAGTTTTAGGGACAGGACAGATACGCAGTATTTT.

J is TRBJ1-2 and V is TRBV18; TRBD1 agrees at 8 bases. The germline CDR1 and CDR2 sequences are KGHSH and LQKENI. V lost 6 bases, J lost 3 bases, and 9 bases stayed unmatched. This CDR3 comprises 15 residues. The CDR3 DNA sequence: TGTGCCAGCTCGCGCGAGGCAGGGGGCGACTATGGCTACACCTTC. Amino acid sequence: CASSREAGGDYGYTF.

The chain carries TRBV7-8 and TRBJ2-1; 7 bases match TRBD2. The CDR3 spans 18 residues. V lost 5 bases to trimming and J lost 0 bases; unmatched junction nucleotides: 13. CDR1 is SGHVS, CDR2 FQNEAQ, per germline. In nucleotides, the CDR3 is TGTGCCAGCAGCCCCTGGGGATTTACTAGCGCCTCCTACAATGAGCAGTTCTTC. As protein: CASSPWGFTSASYNEQFF.

The rearrangement joins TRBV27 to TRBJ1-2, with 7 bases fitting TRBD1. The germline gives CDR1 MNHEY, CDR2 SMNVEV (reference sequence). The V segment lost 6 bases and the J segment 7 bases; nucleotides outside the gene matches: 11. The CDR3 extends over 14 amino acids. CDR3 region: CASSLYRGGSGYTF. Written as DNA, the CDR3 is TGTGCCAGCAGCCTCTACAGGGGAGGTAGTGGCTACACCTTC.

V and J are TRBV2 and TRBJ1-5, with TRBD1 as a possible D gene (5 bases). Per the germline V gene, CDR1 is SNHLY and CDR2 is FYNNEI. V dropped 0 bases and J dropped 4 bases, with 7 bases sitting between them. This CDR3 comprises 14 residues. CDR3 protein: CASSEATVNQPQHF. The CDR3 region has the DNA TGTGCCAGCAGTGAAGCGACAGTAAATCAGCCCCAGCATTTT.

The chain joins TRBV19 to TRBJ1-2; D may be TRBD1 (6 bases). In germline, CDR1 is LNHDA, CDR2 SQIVND (reference sequence). CDR3 length equals 15 residues. With 3 bases removed from V and 2 bases from J, the gap between germline ends came to 13 bases. The CDR3 bases are TGTGCCAGTAGTATGGAACAACAGGGAAACTATGGCTACACCTTC. It encodes CASSMEQQGNYGYTF.

CDR3 DNA: TGTGCCAGCTCACCACCGGTCGGGGGGGCAAATGAGCAGTTCTTC. The encoded protein is CASSPPVGGANEQFF. This chain links TRBV18 with TRBJ2-1, with 8 bases fitting TRBD2. Looked up from germline, CDR1 is KGHSH and CDR2 is LQKENI. The CDR3 loop spans 15 amino acids. The trim removed 0 bases at V and 7 bases at J, leaving 5 bases unmatched. The whole variable domain, remainder taken from reference TRBV18 and TRBJ2-1, is NAGVMQNPRHLVRRRGQEARLRCSPMKGHSHVYWYRQLPEEGLKFMVYLQKENIIDESGMPKERFSAEFPKEGPSILRIQQVVRGDSAAYFCASSPPVGGANEQFFGPGTRLTVL.